This TCR beta chain stems from a study of T cell repertoires in aging, cancer and after chemotherapy. The CDR3 is 14 residues long. The V end was cut by 1 base, the J end by 3 bases, with 6 bases between. This clonotype is judged medium-sized. Peripheral blood genomic DNA, not sorted cells or RNA, was the template. Multiplex touch-down PCR with TRB-A/B primers amplified rearranged V-D-J TRB sequences. TCRdb reprocessed the multiplex PCR reads with MiXCR, giving one entry per CDR3 protein. The table has fewer than 6,500 distinct CDR3 sequences, approximately 25% seen once. V and J are TRBV12-3 or TRBV12-4 and TRBJ1-4; D is perhaps TRBD1 (5 bases). Sequencing was performed on blood. The clonotype originates from a human donor in good health. CDR3: CASSLGQSNEKLFF. CDR3 coding DNA: TGTGCCAGCAGTTTAGGACAGTCTAATGAAAAACTGTTTTTT.